These 16 T cell receptor beta chains share one sample of origin, sequenced in a study of T cells in Graves' hyperthyroidism and ophthalmopathy. The source material, RNA transcripts, was used to amplify TCR beta CDR3 regions. The HTBI primer set served for first-round RT-PCR of the TCR CDR3. One entry per CDR3 protein results from TCRdb running MiXCR on the multiplex PCR reads. The sample has about 640,000 distinct CDR3 sequences, around 20% seen once. The source material was blood. The receptors come from a man between 25 and 39 years old with Graves' ophthalmopathy.

This clonotype was observed at least ten times. V is TRBV27 and J is TRBJ2-3, with 7 bases fitting TRBD1. Germline CDR1 reads MNHEY; CDR2 reads SMNVEV (reference sequence). The ends lost 6 bases at V and 7 bases at J; junction bases unmatched: 7. The CDR3 totals 13 residues. The CDR3 sequence is CASRRSQGNTQYF. In DNA form, the CDR3 reads TGTGCCAGCAGAAGATCACAGGGGAATACGCAGTATTTT.

As DNA, the CDR3 is TGTGCCAGCAGTTACTCCGGGCTCCAGGGGCAGTTCTTC. This sequence encodes CASSYSGLQGQFF. J is TRBJ2-1 and V is TRBV6-5; D is perhaps TRBD1 (5 bases). Germline CDR1 MNHEY, CDR2 SVGAGI. This CDR3 is 13 amino acids long. Trimming cost V 0 bases and J 12 bases, with 12 bases left between them.

This clonotype occurred many times. The chain carries TRBV11-2 and TRBJ1-1; D is undetermined. Trimming left V 4 bases short and J 5 bases short, with 8 bases between. From germline, CDR1 is SGHAT and CDR2 FQNNGV. The length of the CDR3 is 12 residues. CDR3 nucleotides: TGTGCCAGCAGCTCACCAATTACTGAAGCTTTCTTT. It encodes CASSSPITEAFF.

This clonotype was seen a few times. The chain uses TRBV7-3 and TRBJ2-3; 7 positions match TRBD1. The V segment lost 5 bases and the J segment 1 base; nucleotides outside the gene matches: 9. The CDR3 length is 16 residues. Germline V lookup: CDR1 SGHTA, CDR2 FQGTGA. For the CDR3, the DNA is TGTGCCAGCAGCAAAACCCGGGACAGAGGCACAGATACGCAGTATTTT. Encoded protein: CASSKTRDRGTDTQYF.

The sample holds a few counts of this clonotype. The chain couples TRBV6-1 to TRBJ2-3; D could derive from TRBD1 or TRBD2 (6 bases each). V dropped 3 bases and J dropped 1 base, with 8 bases sitting between them. In germline, CDR1 is MNHNS, CDR2 SASEGT. The CDR3 extends over 14 amino acids. CDR3 protein: CASSDRGRTDTQYF. The CDR3 region has the DNA TGTGCCAGCAGTGACCGGGGGCGCACAGATACGCAGTATTTT.

This clonotype has only a few counts. The chain employs TRBV20-1 and TRBJ2-5, with 8 positions matching TRBD1. The V and J ends lost 6 bases and 5 bases, in that order; junction bases with no gene match: 5. Germline V CDR1 and CDR2: DFQATT, SNEGSKA (reference sequence). The CDR3 runs 12 residues. The DNA for the CDR3 is TGCAGTGCCAGACAGGGGAGGGAGACCCAGTACTTC. Its translation is CSARQGRETQYF.

This clonotype came up many times. This sequence joins TRBV5-1 and TRBJ1-1; no definite D call. Germline V lookup: CDR1 SGHRS, CDR2 YFSETQ. V lost 0 bases to trimming and J lost 1 base, with 4 bases between them. The CDR3 has 13 amino acids. CDR3 sequence (DNA): TGCGCCAGCAGCTTGGCCGGGAACACTGAAGCTTTCTTT. Protein sequence: CASSLAGNTEAFF.

The chain combines TRBV27 with TRBJ1-1; unclear D gene. Trimming pared 0 bases from V and 4 bases from J, leaving 6 bases between. This CDR3 contains 13 residues. Germline-derived CDR1 and CDR2 are MNHEY and SMNVEV (reference sequence). CDR3 nucleotide sequence: TGTGCCAGCAGTTTATCCAGGCCCACTGAAGCTTTCTTT. Encoded protein: CASSLSRPTEAFF.

The sample holds a few counts of this clonotype. The rearrangement uses TRBV28 and TRBJ1-2, with D perhaps TRBD1 (6 bases). The V and J ends lost 6 bases and 4 bases respectively, with 15 bases between them. The CDR3 totals 14 residues. CDR1 is MDHEN and CDR2 is SYDVKM in the germline V gene. CDR3 nucleotides: TGTGCCAGCAGGTCTGGGGGCGCTGGCTATGGCTACACCTTC. This codes for CASRSGGAGYGYTF.

J is TRBJ1-1 and V is TRBV11-2; maybe TRBD1 (5 bases). Germline values: CDR1 SGHAT, CDR2 FQNNGV. The V end was cut by 3 bases, the J end by 6 bases, with 11 bases between. The CDR3 covers 13 residues. CDR3 DNA sequence: TGTGCCAGCAGCTTTGGGGGGAGGGCTGAAGCTTTCTTT. Translating it yields CASSFGGRAEAFF.

CDR3 nucleotide sequence: TGCGCCAGCAGCTTAAGCGGGATTGGAGATACGCAGTATTTT. Residues: CASSLSGIGDTQYF. J is TRBJ2-3 and V is TRBV5-1; 7 bases line up with TRBD2. Trimming removed 2 bases from V and 5 bases from J; junction bases left unmatched: 5. The CDR3 length is 14 residues. CDR1 and CDR2 (germline): SGHRS, YFSETQ.

This sequence joins TRBV25-1 and TRBJ2-1; 7 bases match TRBD2. The CDR3 totals 15 residues. Germline trimming cut 8 bases from V and 0 bases from J; bases unmatched to any gene: 7. Germline values: CDR1 MGHDK, CDR2 SYGVNS. The CDR3 is CASPRGVFSYNEQFF. As DNA, the CDR3 is TGTGCCAGCCCTCGGGGGGTCTTCTCCTACAATGAGCAGTTCTTC.

The rearrangement joins TRBV29-1 to TRBJ2-7, with a possible D match to TRBD1 (6 bases). The CDR3 has 15 residues. Germline CDR1 reads SQVTM; CDR2 reads ANQGSEA. Trimming took 2 bases from V and 5 from J, leaving 19 bases between them. This chain's CDR3 is CSVEKVGRGGDEQYF. In nucleotides, the CDR3 is TGCAGCGTTGAAAAGGTGGGCAGGGGTGGCGACGAGCAGTACTTC.

This chain links TRBV11-3 with TRBJ2-5; maybe TRBD1 (5 bases). Germline V gene data show CDR1 as SGHNT and CDR2 as YENEEA. The V gene lost 2 bases and the J gene lost 2 bases, with 12 bases spanning the gap. This CDR3 has 15 amino acids. The CDR3 protein is CASSLQGRRQETQYF. DNA for the CDR3: TGTGCCAGCAGCTTACAGGGCAGGCGGCAAGAGACCCAGTACTTC. Together with reference TRBV11-3 and TRBJ2-5, the CDR3 gives the full variable domain: EAGVVQSPRYKIIEKKQPVAFWCNPISGHNTLYWYLQNLGQGPELLIRYENEEAVDDSQLPKDRFSAERLKGVDSTLKIQPAELGDSAVYLCASSLQGRRQETQYFGPGTRLLVL.

This clonotype was observed a few times. The rearrangement links TRBV12-5 to TRBJ2-3; 7 bases agree with TRBD2. The CDR3 consists of 12 residues. Losses at the gene ends were 8 bases for V and 7 bases for J; bases not matched to a gene: 6. Germline CDR1 is LGHNT and CDR2 is FRNRAP. CDR3 in amino acids: CASTGGWNTQYF. The CDR3 DNA follows: TGTGCTAGTACGGGGGGATGGAATACGCAGTATTTT.

At least ten counts were recorded for this clonotype. The rearrangement links TRBV28 to TRBJ1-4; D uncertain. The V end lost 4 bases, the J end lost 4 bases, and 13 bases lay between the germline ends. The CDR3 sequence is 15 residues long. CDR1 and CDR2 (germline): MDHEN, SYDVKM. The CDR3 DNA follows: TGTGCCAGCAGTTCCGCGGGAGAGGGTAATGAAAAACTGTTTTTT. The encoded protein is CASSSAGEGNEKLFF.